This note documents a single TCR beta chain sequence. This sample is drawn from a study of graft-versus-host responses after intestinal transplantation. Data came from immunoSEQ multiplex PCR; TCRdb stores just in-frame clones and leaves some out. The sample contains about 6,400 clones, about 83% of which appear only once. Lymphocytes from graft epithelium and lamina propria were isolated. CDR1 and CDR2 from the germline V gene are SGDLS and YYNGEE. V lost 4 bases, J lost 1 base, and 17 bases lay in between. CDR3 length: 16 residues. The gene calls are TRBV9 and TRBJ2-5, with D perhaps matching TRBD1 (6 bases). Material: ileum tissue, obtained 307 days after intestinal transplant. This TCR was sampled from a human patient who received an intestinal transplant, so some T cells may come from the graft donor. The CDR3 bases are TGTGCCAGCAGCCCCCGGACAGAACCCCCCCAAGAGACCCAGTACTTC. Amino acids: CASSPRTEPPQETQYF.